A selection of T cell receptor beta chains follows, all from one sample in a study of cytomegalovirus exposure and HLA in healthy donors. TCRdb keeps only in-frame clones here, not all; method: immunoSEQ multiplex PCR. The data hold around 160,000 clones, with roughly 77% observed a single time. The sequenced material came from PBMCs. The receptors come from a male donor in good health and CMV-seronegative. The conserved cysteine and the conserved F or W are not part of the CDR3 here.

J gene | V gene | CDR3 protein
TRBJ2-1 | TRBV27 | ASSGGSYNEQF
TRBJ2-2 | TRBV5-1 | ASQAFSGGNTGELF
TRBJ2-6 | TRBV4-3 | ASSQEGGWHSGANVLT
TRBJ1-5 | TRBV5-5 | ASSFGRVSNQPQH
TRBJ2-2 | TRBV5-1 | ASSLGLAGGLRTGELF
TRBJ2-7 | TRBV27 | ASSLSQGWASSYEQY
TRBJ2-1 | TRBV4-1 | ASSHNIAGGSEQF
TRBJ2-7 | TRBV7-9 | ASSSRGAGTDEQY
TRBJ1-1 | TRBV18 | ASSGTSGGTEAF
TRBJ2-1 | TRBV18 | ASSPPSGGAYNEQF
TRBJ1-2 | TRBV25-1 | ASSRTDRQGYT
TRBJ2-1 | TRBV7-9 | ASSSTSGSSYNEQF
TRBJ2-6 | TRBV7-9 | ASSSGGTGTSGANVLT
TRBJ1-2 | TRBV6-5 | ASSFLRTGGSYGYT
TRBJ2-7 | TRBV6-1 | ASSREGELYEQY
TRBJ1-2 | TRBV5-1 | ASSLVADNYGYT
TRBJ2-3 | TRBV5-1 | ASSLAPGGGLGTDTQY
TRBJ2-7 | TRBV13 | ASTPTKSSYEQY
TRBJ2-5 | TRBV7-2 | ASSPTLAGQETQY
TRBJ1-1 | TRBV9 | ASSPWPGGTSEAF